This TCR beta chain was sequenced for a study of shared clonotypes between healthy human individuals. TCRdb's copy holds only in-frame clones and misses some; the assay was immunoSEQ multiplex PCR. The repertoire has about 750,000 clones, nearly 95% of them found once; the top ten carry 20% to 30%. CD45RO-negative cells were positively selected for CCR7, leaving out terminally differentiated effector memory CD45RA+ cells. The origin of this receptor is a man aged 25 to 45 in good health. The source material was naive CD8+ T cells sorted from blood.

The DNA for the CDR3 is TGTGCCAGCTCACGGCCTAGCGGAGCTAGCACAGATACGCAGTATTTT. Amino acid sequence: CASSRPSGASTDTQYF. This chain links TRBV18 with TRBJ2-3; 7 bases fit TRBD2. The CDR3 extends over 16 amino acids. Looked up from germline, CDR1 is KGHSH and CDR2 is LQKENI. Losses at the gene ends were 4 bases for V and 0 bases for J; bases not matched to a gene: 7.